Included here is one T cell receptor (beta chain) sequence, with context. This entry belongs to a study of blood T cell repertoires in COVID-19. Turning to the study itself: Donors in the United States, Italy and Spain gave samples during acute or convalescent COVID-19. Sources were T cells, B-cell-depleted T cells, or PBMCs; the material itself was cDNA or gDNA.

The CDR3 has 14 residues. V shed 4 bases and J 3 bases; nucleotides not matched to a gene: 6. Looked up from germline, CDR1 is SQVTM and CDR2 is ANQGSEA. Original processing notes: For nucleated cells, counts were estimated from reference gene primer amplification. Sequencing used immunoSEQ multiplex PCR; TCRdb keeps in-frame clones, though not all of them. D and trimming come from the DNA, and the V and J calls and clone size come from that table. The table records 95,000 to 150,000 clones, around 76% of them present only once. The sequence was obtained from a man in his fifties or sixties with acute or convalescent COVID-19. V gene TRBV29-1 combines with J gene TRBJ1-2; 9 nucleotides line up with TRBD1. The specimen was peripheral blood. CDR3 sequence: CSVAGTGFDYGYTF. CDR3 DNA: TGCAGCGTTGCAGGGACAGGGTTCGACTATGGCTACACCTTC.